A selection of T cell receptor beta chains follows, all from one sample in a study of response to subunit inactivated influenza vaccine. TCRdb re-derived calls from the RT-PCR reads in MiXCR, one entry per CDR3 protein. There are just under 550,000 distinct CDR3 sequences in the sample; under 30% occur only once, and around 2.8% lies in the top ten. This same sample was also part of a study on T cells expressing NK-cell markers.

The specimen comprised CD4+ T cells sorted from PBMCs, sampled less than 13 days after vaccination. The receptors come from a man aged 50-59 years who received an inactivated influenza vaccine. Both conserved end residues are part of each CDR3. The order of the fields is CDR3 length, clone size, D gene, J gene, V gene, CDR3 protein, CDR3 DNA. D genes are given only for firm matches. A clone size is listed for some rows: how often the clone was seen (once, few, many), or a class if it is expanded.

>15|.|TRBD2|TRBJ2-7|TRBV12-3/TRBV12-4
CASSLQPAGGYEQYF
TGTGCCAGCAGTCTACAGCCAGCGGGAGGATACGAGCAGTACTTC
>13|few|.|TRBJ1-5|TRBV20-1
CSVRLRGLQPQHF
TGCAGTGTCAGACTCAGGGGACTACAGCCCCAGCATTTT
>17|few|TRBD1|TRBJ1-1|TRBV10-2
CASSEPRDGRGHTEAFF
TGCGCCAGCAGTGAGCCCCGGGATGGCAGGGGGCATACTGAAGCTTTCTTT
>15|few|TRBD1|TRBJ2-3|TRBV18
CASSPRTGEPDTQYF
TGTGCCAGCTCACCACGCACAGGGGAGCCAGATACGCAGTATTTT
>14|.|.|TRBJ2-5|TRBV12-3/TRBV12-4
CASSRGNGKETQYF
TGTGCCAGCAGCCGGGGGAACGGCAAAGAGACCCAGTACTTC
>22|.|TRBD2|TRBJ2-1|TRBV3-1
CASSPYPSISGTSGSLLNEQFF
TGTGCCAGCAGCCCATATCCCTCTATTTCCGGGACTAGCGGGAGCCTCTTGAATGAGCAGTTCTTC
>13|many|.|TRBJ2-5|TRBV7-2
CASSLFTSETQYF
TGTGCCAGCAGCTTATTCACGTCAGAGACCCAGTACTTC
>16|.|.|TRBJ2-5|TRBV21-1
CASSSLAGGFQETQYF
TGTGCCAGCAGCAGCTTAGCGGGGGGCTTCCAAGAGACCCAGTACTTC
>15|few|TRBD1|TRBJ1-1|TRBV7-8
CASSIETGNKGEAFF
TGTGCCAGCAGCATAGAGACAGGGAATAAAGGTGAAGCTTTCTTT
>15|few|TRBD1|TRBJ2-1|TRBV12-3/TRBV12-4
CASSTGQGAFNEQFF
TGTGCCAGCAGTACGGGACAGGGGGCGTTCAATGAGCAGTTCTTC
>14|few|TRBD1|TRBJ2-3|TRBV6-1
CASTDRGRTDTQYF
TGTGCCAGCACTGACAGGGGTCGCACAGATACGCAGTATTTT
>16|many|TRBD1|TRBJ2-5|TRBV3-1
CASSNEGQGGRETQYF
TGTGCCAGCAGTAACGAAGGACAGGGAGGTCGAGAGACCCAGTACTTC
>14|.|TRBD1|TRBJ1-1|TRBV6-2/TRBV6-3
CASASSGGKTEAFF
TGTGCCAGCGCGTCATCAGGGGGGAAAACTGAAGCTTTCTTT
>13|many|.|TRBJ2-1|TRBV29-1
CSVEMYEGYEQFF
TGCAGCGTTGAGATGTATGAGGGCTATGAGCAGTTCTTC
>15|.|TRBD1|TRBJ2-5|TRBV9
CASSVGYRGVETQYF
TGTGCCAGCAGCGTAGGGTACAGGGGGGTAGAGACCCAGTACTTC
>15|.|TRBD1|TRBJ2-2|TRBV20-1
CSASSDRGRTGELFF
TGCAGTGCTAGCTCGGACAGGGGACGTACCGGGGAGCTGTTTTTT
>16|.|.|TRBJ1-1|TRBV4-3
CASSQEAADMNTEAFF
TGCGCCAGCAGCCAAGAGGCCGCAGATATGAACACTGAAGCTTTCTTT
>15|.|TRBD2|TRBJ2-1|TRBV19
CASKVAGGGYNEQFF
TGTGCCAGTAAGGTAGCGGGAGGTGGCTACAATGAGCAGTTCTTC
>15|.|TRBD1|TRBJ2-7|TRBV7-2
CASIPGGTGRHEQYF
TGTGCCAGCATCCCCGGCGGGACAGGGCGCCACGAGCAGTACTTC
>8|few|.|TRBJ1-1|TRBV6-1
CASSGAFF
TGTGCCAGCTCTGGCGCTTTCTTT
>14|.|.|TRBJ1-1|TRBV7-9
CASSSPGFQTEAFF
TGTGCCAGCAGCTCCCCCGGGTTTCAGACTGAAGCTTTCTTT
>14|.|.|TRBJ2-1|TRBV5-6
CASSSPWAGSEQFF
TGTGCCAGCAGCTCCCCGTGGGCGGGATCTGAGCAGTTCTTC
>13|.|.|TRBJ1-1|TRBV6-1
CASSPPLNTEAFF
TGTGCCAGCAGCCCCCCATTGAACACTGAAGCTTTCTTT
>19|.|TRBD2|TRBJ2-1|TRBV27
CASSLRPGLAGPSYNEQFF
TGTGCCAGCAGTCTACGGCCGGGACTAGCGGGCCCGTCCTACAATGAGCAGTTCTTC
>19|.|.|TRBJ2-1|TRBV11-2
CASSKRGGRRLSSYNEQFF
TGTGCCAGCAGCAAACGGGGCGGGCGTAGACTCAGCTCCTACAATGAGCAGTTCTTC
>15|.|.|TRBJ2-7|TRBV5-5
CASSLEYARVGEQYF
TGTGCCAGCAGCTTGGAGTACGCCAGGGTAGGAGAGCAGTACTTC
>12|few|.|TRBJ2-5|TRBV3-1
CASSQQKETQYF
TGTGCCAGCAGCCAACAAAAAGAGACCCAGTACTTC
>13|.|.|TRBJ2-3|TRBV14
CASSQDPRTRQYF
TGTGCCAGCAGCCAAGATCCCCGGACTCGGCAGTATTTT
>17|.|.|TRBJ2-7|TRBV7-9
CASSAKKVGGNVYEQYF
TGTGCCAGCAGCGCAAAAAAGGTGGGTGGGAACGTCTACGAGCAGTACTTC
>14|few|TRBD1|TRBJ1-3|TRBV6-5
CASSSRQGENTIYF
TGTGCCAGCAGTTCCCGACAGGGTGAAAACACCATATATTTT
>14|.|.|TRBJ2-7|TRBV7-2
CASSLMQVSYEQYF
TGTGCCAGCAGCCTGATGCAGGTCTCCTACGAGCAGTACTTC
>13|few|.|TRBJ2-7|TRBV3-1
CASSQAGSYEQYF
TGTGCCAGCAGCCAAGCGGGCTCCTACGAGCAGTACTTC
>15|.|TRBD2|TRBJ2-7|TRBV2
CASSALLAGEYEQYF
TGTGCCAGCAGTGCATTACTAGCGGGGGAATACGAGCAGTACTTC
>16|few|.|TRBJ2-2|TRBV7-6
CASSQIRRPNTGELFF
TGTGCCAGCAGCCAGATCCGACGGCCAAACACCGGGGAGCTGTTTTTT
>12|.|.|TRBJ1-1|TRBV4-1
CASSQDRAEAFF
TGCGCCAGCAGCCAAGACAGGGCTGAAGCTTTCTTT
>15|.|.|TRBJ2-2|TRBV2
CASRRTTANTGELFF
TGTGCCAGCAGGAGGACAACCGCGAACACCGGGGAGCTGTTTTTT
>15|.|.|TRBJ2-7|TRBV15
CATSRGDGILYEQYF
TGTGCCACCAGCAGAGGAGACGGTATTCTATACGAGCAGTACTTC
>16|few|.|TRBJ2-2|TRBV4-3
CASSQAPSLGPGELFF
TGCGCCAGCAGCCAAGCCCCCTCCTTAGGGCCCGGGGAGCTGTTTTTT
>15|.|TRBD1|TRBJ2-4|TRBV7-2
CASSLDRISKNIQYF
TGTGCCAGCAGCTTGGACAGGATTAGCAAAAACATTCAGTACTTC
>15|.|.|TRBJ2-7|TRBV18
CASSPLQGVSYEQYF
TGTGCCAGCTCACCCTTGCAAGGTGTTTCCTACGAGCAGTACTTC
>16|.|.|TRBJ1-4|TRBV5-1
CASSLDPRQGNEKLFF
TGCGCCAGCAGCTTGGATCCCCGGCAGGGCAATGAAAAACTGTTTTTT